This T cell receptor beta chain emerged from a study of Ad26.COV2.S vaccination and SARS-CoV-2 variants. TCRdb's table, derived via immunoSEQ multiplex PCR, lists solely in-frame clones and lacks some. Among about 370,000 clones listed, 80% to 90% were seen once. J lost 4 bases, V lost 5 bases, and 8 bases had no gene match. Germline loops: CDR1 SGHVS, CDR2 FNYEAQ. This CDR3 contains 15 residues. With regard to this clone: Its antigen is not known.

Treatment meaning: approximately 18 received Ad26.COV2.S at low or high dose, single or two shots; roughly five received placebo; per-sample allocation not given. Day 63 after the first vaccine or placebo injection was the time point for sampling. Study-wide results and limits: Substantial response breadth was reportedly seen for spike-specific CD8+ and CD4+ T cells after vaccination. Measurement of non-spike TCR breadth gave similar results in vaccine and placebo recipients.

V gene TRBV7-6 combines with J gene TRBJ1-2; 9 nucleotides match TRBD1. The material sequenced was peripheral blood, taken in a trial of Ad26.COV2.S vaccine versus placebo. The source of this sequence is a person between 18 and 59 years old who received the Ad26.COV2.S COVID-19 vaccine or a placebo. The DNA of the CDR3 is TGTGCCAGCAGCGCGGGACAGGGTGCCTTCTATGGCTACACCTTC. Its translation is CASSAGQGAFYGYTF. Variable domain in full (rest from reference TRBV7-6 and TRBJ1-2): GAGVSQSPRYKVTKRGQDVALRCDPISGHVSLYWYRQALGQGPEFLTYFNYEAQQDKSGLPNDRFSAERPEGSISTLTIQRTEQRDSAMYRCASSAGQGAFYGYTFGSGTRLTVV.